This T cell receptor (beta chain) was found in a study of T cell repertoires in cytomegalovirus infection. Study overall: Indications of both CMV infection and matching HLA type were provided by public TCR beta signatures.

Regarding the study as a whole: There were HLA-C-restricted CMV-specific TCR beta clonotypes dominating the ex vivo response. Cumulative public TCR beta family frequency identified carriers of CMV plus the relevant HLA.

This clonotype was found a few times. The antigen is unknown. V shed 4 bases and J 3 bases; nucleotides not matched to a gene: 11. The CDR3 consists of 17 residues. CDR1 ENHRY and CDR2 SYGVKD come from the germline V gene. Each CDR3 protein gets one entry after TCRdb re-called the reads with MiXCR. Here the sample spans about 340,000 distinct CDR3 sequences, approximately 32% being singletons. Sequenced here: cultured PBMCs, sampled from culture after CMV antigen stimulation. The receptor's source is a human donor in good health (CMV status not recorded). Some clones in this sample may be carry-over from other donors' samples. This sequence joins TRBV10-3 and TRBJ2-2; 7 bases map to TRBD1. CDR3 in DNA: TGTGCCATCAGTGGGGTACTAGGGGGCGCGGACACCGGGGAGCTGTTTTTT. Residues: CAISGVLGGADTGELFF.